This T cell receptor (beta chain) is drawn from a study of blood T cell repertoires in COVID-19. Background on the study: The samples span acute and convalescent COVID-19 from the United States, Italy and Spain.

This clone appeared a few times. CDR1 and CDR2 from the germline V gene are SGHTA and FQGTGA. There are 14 residues in the CDR3. V lost 5 bases, J lost 5 bases, and 12 bases lay in between. TCRdb keeps only in-frame clones here, not all; method: immunoSEQ multiplex PCR. Of over 150,000 clones listed, nearly 80% are singletons. Sequencing used peripheral blood. The source of this sequence is a woman between 70 and 85 years old with acute or convalescent COVID-19. The chain employs TRBV7-3 and TRBJ2-2, with no clear D. The CDR3 coding sequence is TGTGCCAGCAGCGCCCTGGCTCGAACCGGGGAGCTGTTTTTT. This encodes CASSALARTGELFF.